The clone carrying this T cell receptor (beta chain) is termed medium-sized. What it recognizes is unknown. The data derive from a study of chemoradiotherapy in HPV16-positive cancers. Libraries were prepared by immunoSEQ multiplex PCR; TCRdb keeps only in-frame clonotypes and omits some of them. The repertoire holds about 16,000 clones, with around 70% as singletons. Whole-study results and caveats: Non-HPV-specific T cells did not expand in tumors during treatment, whereas candidate HPV-specific clones and E7-related motifs did. The functional HPV-specific definition rests on just two HPV16-positive patients.

The V and J ends lost 1 base and 10 bases respectively, with 12 bases between them. The length of the CDR3 is 13 residues. The germline V gene has CDR1 SGHRS and CDR2 YFSETQ. Sample: tumor tissue, taken from a patient who underwent chemoradiotherapy. The rearrangement uses TRBV5-1 and TRBJ2-1, with unresolved D. This sequence originates from a human donor with HPV-associated anogenital cancer. CDR3 sequence: CASSLSLRTEQFF. The CDR3 DNA reads as TGCGCCAGCAGCTTGAGTCTTCGAACGGAGCAGTTCTTC.